The entry below gives a single TCR beta chain sequence along with its context. Its specificity is not known. Assay used: immunoSEQ multiplex PCR; TCRdb lists only in-frame clones, some missing. The sample holds some 90,000 clones, about 96% seen once. The length of the CDR3 is 12 residues. Trimming left V 5 bases short and J 4 bases short, with 6 bases between. Germline CDR1 reads LGHNT; CDR2 reads FRNRAP. This entry comes from a study of cytomegalovirus exposure and HLA in healthy donors. Study in general: A later analysis reported the same platform for the 100 to 150 validation repertoires and the roughly 650 first-cohort repertoires.

Study-wide findings and caveats: Within the 100 to 150 validation repertoires, first-cohort TCR clusters tended to co-occur, according to a later analysis. For most TCR sequences rarity was the rule, although some public TCRs occurred in many donors. Cytomegalovirus status was reportedly diagnosed by the classifier with high specificity and sensitivity.

This TCR was recovered from a man in his late teens or twenties in good health and CMV-seronegative. The material sequenced was PBMCs. This chain connects TRBV12-5 to TRBJ2-1, with a weak D call TRBD2 (5 bases). The chain's CDR3 is CASGSGYNEQFF. The CDR3 DNA reads TGTGCTAGTGGTAGCGGATACAATGAGCAGTTCTTC. Full variable domain (outside the CDR3, taken from reference TRBV12-5 and TRBJ2-1): DARVTQTPRHKVTEMGQEVTMRCQPILGHNTVFWYRQTMMQGLELLAYFRNRAPLDDSGMPKDRFSAEMPDATLATLKIQPSEPRDSAVYFCASGSGYNEQFFGPGTRLTVL.